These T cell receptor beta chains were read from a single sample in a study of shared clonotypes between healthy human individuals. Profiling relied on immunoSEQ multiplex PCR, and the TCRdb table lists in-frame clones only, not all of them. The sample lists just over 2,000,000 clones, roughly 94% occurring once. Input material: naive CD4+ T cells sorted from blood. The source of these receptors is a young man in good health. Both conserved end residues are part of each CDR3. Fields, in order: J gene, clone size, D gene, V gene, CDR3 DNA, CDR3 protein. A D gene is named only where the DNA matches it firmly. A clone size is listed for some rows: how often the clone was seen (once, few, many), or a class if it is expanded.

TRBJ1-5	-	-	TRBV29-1	TGCAGCGTTGGGGGGGACACCGATAATCAGCCCCAGCATTTT	CSVGGDTDNQPQHF
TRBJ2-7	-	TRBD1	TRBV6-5	TGTGCCAGCAGTTACGACAGGGAAATAGGCGAGCAGTACTTC	CASSYDREIGEQYF
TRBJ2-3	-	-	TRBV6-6	TGTGCCAGCAGTTACTTTCGGGTAGATACGCAGTATTTT	CASSYFRVDTQYF
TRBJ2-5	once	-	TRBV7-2	TGTGCCAGCAGCTTATCTAGCGCCGTTTCCCAAGAGACCCAGTACTTC	CASSLSSAVSQETQYF
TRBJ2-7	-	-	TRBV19	TGTGCCAGTAGTATAGCAGGACAAGGGAGCTACGAGCAGTACTTC	CASSIAGQGSYEQYF
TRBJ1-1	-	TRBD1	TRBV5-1	TGCGCCAGCAGCTTGGAGGGGACAGGGGGCGCAGAAGCTTTCTTT	CASSLEGTGGAEAFF
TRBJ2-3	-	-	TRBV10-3	TGTGCCATCAGTGAGCCTCGAGATTTCTTCACAGATACGCAGTATTTT	CAISEPRDFFTDTQYF
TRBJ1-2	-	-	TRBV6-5	TGTGCCAGCAGTGAACAGGGATTCTATGGCTACACCTTC	CASSEQGFYGYTF
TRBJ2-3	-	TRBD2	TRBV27	TGTGCCAGCAGTTTCACCGGGGGGACTTCAGATACGCAGTATTTT	CASSFTGGTSDTQYF
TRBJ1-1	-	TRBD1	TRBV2	TGTGCCAGCAGTGAAGAGACAGGGGGCTCAGCTTTCTTT	CASSEETGGSAFF
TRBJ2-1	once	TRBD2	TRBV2	TGTGCCAGCTTACTAGCGGGAAATGAGCAGTTCTTC	CASLLAGNEQFF
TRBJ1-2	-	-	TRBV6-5	TGTGCCAGCACTCGTGGTCCAGATGACTATGGCTACACCTTC	CASTRGPDDYGYTF
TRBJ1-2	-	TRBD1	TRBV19	TGTGCCAGTAGTGCCCTGACACAGGGGGCAAAAGGCTACACCTTC	CASSALTQGAKGYTF
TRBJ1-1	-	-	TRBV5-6	TGTGCCAGCAGCTCCCTTCCAGGGCTAGAAGGGTTT	CASSSLPGLEGF
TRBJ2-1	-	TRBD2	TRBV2	TGTGCCAGCAGTGTAGTAGCGGGAATCGCCTACAATGAGCAGTTCTTC	CASSVVAGIAYNEQFF
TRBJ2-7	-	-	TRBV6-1	TGTGCCAGCAGTGGGGAAACAGGGTTCGGGTCCTTTGAGCAGTACTTC	CASSGETGFGSFEQYF
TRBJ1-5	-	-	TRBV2	TGTGCCAGCAGTCCTTACAGTTTCAATCAGCCCCAGCATTTT	CASSPYSFNQPQHF
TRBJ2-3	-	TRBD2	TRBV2	TGTGCCAGCAGCCCTTCTAGCGGGAGAGCAGATACGCAGTATTTT	CASSPSSGRADTQYF
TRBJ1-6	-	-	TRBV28	TGTGCCAGCAGTTTATCGTCGACTTCTAATTCACCCCTCCACTTT	CASSLSSTSNSPLHF
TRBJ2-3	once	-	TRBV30	TGTGCCTGGAGTCGCCTACGGGCCGTCACAGATACGCAGTATTTT	CAWSRLRAVTDTQYF
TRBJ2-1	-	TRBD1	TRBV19	TGTGCCAGTAGTTCCTGGACAGGGGGAAATGAGCAGTTCTTC	CASSSWTGGNEQFF
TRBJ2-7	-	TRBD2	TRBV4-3	TGCGCCAGCAGCCAAGACCTCCTAGCGGGAGGCCCCTACGAGCAGTACTTC	CASSQDLLAGGPYEQYF
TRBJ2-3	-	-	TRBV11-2	TGTGCCAGCAGCGCTATAGCGGATACGCAGTATTTT	CASSAIADTQYF
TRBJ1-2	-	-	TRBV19	TGTGCCAGTAAGAGGGGACTTAACTATGGCTACACCTTC	CASKRGLNYGYTF
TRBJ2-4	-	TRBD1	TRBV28	TGTGCCAGCCGCTTCCGGACAGGGGGGCACATTCAGTACTTC	CASRFRTGGHIQYF
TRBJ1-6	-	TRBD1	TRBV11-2	TGTGCCAGCAGCTTAGCGGGCAGGGGGCGGGAATCACCCCTCCACTTT	CASSLAGRGRESPLHF
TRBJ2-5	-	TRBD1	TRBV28	TGTGCCAGCAGTCCCTCGGACAGGGAAGAGACCCAGTACTTC	CASSPSDREETQYF
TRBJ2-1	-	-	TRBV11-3	TGTGCCAGCAGCTTAGGAGGTTCTACCTACAATGAGCAGTTCTTC	CASSLGGSTYNEQFF
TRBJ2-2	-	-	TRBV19	TGTGCCAGTCAACAGGGAACGAACACCGGGGAGCTGTTTTTT	CASQQGTNTGELFF
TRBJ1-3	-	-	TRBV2	TGTGCCAGCAGCCCGACACCGACCTCTGGAAACACCATATATTTT	CASSPTPTSGNTIYF
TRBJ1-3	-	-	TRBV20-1	TGCAGTCGAATCGGACAGTTCGCCATATATTTT	CSRIGQFAIYF
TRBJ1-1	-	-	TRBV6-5	TGTGCCAGCAGGAGAAACCAGGGGAAAGCTTTCTTT	CASRRNQGKAFF
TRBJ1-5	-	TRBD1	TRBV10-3	TGTGCCATCAGTGGGACAGGGGTCAATCAGCCCCAGCATTTT	CAISGTGVNQPQHF
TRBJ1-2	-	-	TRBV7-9	TGTGCCAGCAGCCCACCGACAGAGCCGGCCTATGGCTACACCTTC	CASSPPTEPAYGYTF
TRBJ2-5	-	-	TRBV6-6	TGTGCCAGCAGAGGGAGAGGGCCGTGGGAGACCCAGTACTTC	CASRGRGPWETQYF